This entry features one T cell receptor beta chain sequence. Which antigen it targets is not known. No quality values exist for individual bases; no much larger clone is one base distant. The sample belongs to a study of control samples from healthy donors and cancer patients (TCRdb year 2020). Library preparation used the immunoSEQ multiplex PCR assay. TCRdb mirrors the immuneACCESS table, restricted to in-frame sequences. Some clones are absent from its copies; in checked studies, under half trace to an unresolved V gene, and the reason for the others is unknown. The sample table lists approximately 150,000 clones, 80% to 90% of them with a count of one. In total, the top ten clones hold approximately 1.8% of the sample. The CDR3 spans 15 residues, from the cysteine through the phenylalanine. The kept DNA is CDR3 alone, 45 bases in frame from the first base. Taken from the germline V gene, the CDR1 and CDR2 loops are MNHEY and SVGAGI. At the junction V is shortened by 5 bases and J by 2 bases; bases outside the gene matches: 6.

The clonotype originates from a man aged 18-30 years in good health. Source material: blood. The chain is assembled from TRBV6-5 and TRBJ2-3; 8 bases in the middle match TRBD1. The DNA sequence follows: TGTGCCAGCAGTACAGGACAGGGTGTCACAGATACGCAGTATTTT. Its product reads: CASSTGQGVTDTQYF.